The clone carrying this T cell receptor beta chain was detected many times. Its specificity is unknown. This sample was included in a study of blood T cells in healthy people across ages. There were healthy Caucasian individuals from Russia, aged roughly 6 to 95, serving as donors. For the second PCR, which ran for 7 to 11 cycles, a sample-barcoded 5' primer and a J-beta primer mix were used. Each cDNA molecule carried a tag from a template-switch adaptor that contained 12 random nucleotides. Each CDR3 protein is one row after TCRdb ran MiXCR on the 5' RACE reads. Here the sample spans about 640,000 distinct CDR3 sequences, approximately 30% being singletons. The CDR3 is 11 residues long. Trimming left V 6 bases short and J 3 bases short, with 6 bases between. Study outcomes and limitations: Per million T cells, TCR beta diversity dropped roughly linearly as age increased.

The receptor comes from a woman over 75 in good health. This chain connects TRBV12-3 or TRBV12-4 to TRBJ2-7; no reliable D call. Source material: blood. The CDR3 is CASSSFYEQYF. CDR3 DNA: TGTGCCAGCAGCTCCTTCTACGAGCAGTACTTC.